This T cell receptor (beta chain) was sequenced in a study of blood T cell repertoires in COVID-19. Profiled with immunoSEQ multiplex PCR; TCRdb holds only in-frame clones, not every one. This table has 200,000 to 250,000 clones, 85% to 90% appearing once. Germline loops: CDR1 SGHNT, CDR2 YYREEE (reference sequence). This CDR3 region has 16 residues. With 4 bases removed from V and 1 base from J, the gap between germline ends came to 17 bases. Sequencing was done on a sample of PBMCs or T cells enriched from blood (not recorded which). The rearrangement uses TRBV5-4 and TRBJ1-1; a weak D match, TRBD1 (6 bases). This receptor was obtained from a man younger than 40 who had been exposed to COVID-19. CDR3 amino acids: CASSPARQVKNTEAFF. The CDR3 coding sequence is TGTGCCAGCAGCCCCGCAAGACAGGTCAAGAACACTGAAGCTTTCTTT.